Each of the 23 T cell receptor beta chains below was sequenced from the same sample in a study of blood T cell repertoires in COVID-19. The table came from immunoSEQ multiplex PCR; TCRdb's copy has only in-frame clones and leaves some out. Counted here are roughly 120,000 clones, about 89% occurring once; the ten biggest clones make up 4% to 5%. Sequencing was carried out using peripheral blood. Every receptor here comes from a middle-aged man with acute or convalescent COVID-19.

The chain carries TRBV30 and TRBJ2-7; 8 bases align to TRBD2. The CDR3 is 15 amino acids. The germline CDR1 and CDR2 sequences are GTSNPN and SVGIG (reference sequence). Losses at the gene ends were 0 bases for V and 2 bases for J; bases not matched to a gene: 6. The CDR3 loop reads CAWSVGIAGPYEQYF. In nucleotides, the CDR3 is TGTGCCTGGAGTGTAGGGATAGCGGGACCCTACGAGCAGTACTTC.

The V call is TRBV18, the J call TRBJ1-6; D perhaps matches TRBD1 (6 bases). V lost 2 bases and J 7 bases, leaving 12 bases between the germline ends. CDR1 and CDR2 from the germline V gene are KGHSH and LQKENI. This CDR3 region has 15 residues. CDR3 DNA sequence: TGTGCCAGCTCACCAGCAGGACAGAAAAATTCACCCCTCCACTTT. Its protein product is CASSPAGQKNSPLHF.

The genes are TRBV5-4 and TRBJ2-7; perhaps TRBD2 as D (6 bases). Trimming removed 0 bases at V and 2 bases at J, with 12 bases between. The CDR3 runs to 15 residues. The germline CDR1 and CDR2 sequences are SGHNT and YYREEE (reference sequence). The CDR3 loop is CASSLAGVETYEQYF. CDR3 sequence (DNA): TGTGCCAGCAGCTTGGCGGGAGTCGAAACCTACGAGCAGTACTTC. The variable domain in full, with the rest retrieved from reference TRBV5-4 and TRBJ2-7, is ETGVTQSPTHLIKTRGQQVTLRCSSQSGHNTVSWYQQALGQGPQFIFQYYREEENGRGNFPPRFSGLQFPNYSSELNVNALELDDSALYLCASSLAGVETYEQYFGPGTRLTVT.

The V gene is TRBV3-1 (or the pseudogene TRBV3-2), the J gene TRBJ1-5; weak D call: TRBD1 (5 bases). The CDR3 totals 16 residues. The germline V and J ends were trimmed by 0 bases and 4 bases, with 13 bases remaining between them. Germline V lookup: CDR1 LGHDT, CDR2 YNNKEL (reference sequence). CDR3 DNA: TGTGCCAGCAGCCAAGATGGGGGGGGGAGTAATCAGCCCCAGCATTTT. This encodes CASSQDGGGSNQPQHF.

This chain connects TRBV6-1 to TRBJ2-1; TRBD2 is a possible D gene (6 bases). Looked up from germline, CDR1 is MNHNS and CDR2 is SASEGT. V was shortened by 2 bases and J by 7 bases, with 15 bases between the two germline ends. The CDR3 has 15 amino acids. DNA of the CDR3: TGTGCCAGCAGTGAATTGTCGGACTATGGGAATGAGCAGTTCTTC. Translated, it gives CASSELSDYGNEQFF.

J is TRBJ2-3 and V is TRBV3-1 (or the pseudogene TRBV3-2), with D perhaps matching TRBD1 (5 bases). Germline assignment: CDR1 LGHDT and CDR2 YNNKEL (reference sequence). Trimming left V 5 bases short and J 3 bases short, with 18 bases between. The CDR3 extends over 16 amino acids. The CDR3: CASSTLARGPTDTQYF. In DNA form, the CDR3 reads TGTGCCAGCAGCACCCTTGCTAGGGGTCCGACAGATACGCAGTATTTT.

In its sample, this clone was seen a few times. The chain combines TRBV19 with TRBJ1-4; D is unclear. The CDR3 consists of 14 residues. Per germline, CDR1 LNHDA and CDR2 SQIVND (reference sequence). Between the trimmed V and J ends, which lost 5 bases and 2 bases, there was a span of 9 bases. The CDR3 bases are TGTGCCAGTAGTCCTTCGGGGACTAATGAAAAACTGTTTTTT. As protein: CASSPSGTNEKLFF.

This clone turned up a few times. The genes are TRBV30 and TRBJ2-2; no clear D. In germline, CDR1 is GTSNPN, CDR2 SVGIG (reference sequence). This CDR3 has 13 residues. V was cut by 7 bases and J by 0 bases, with 9 bases left in between. CDR3 region: CASQTPNTGELFF. The CDR3 DNA reads as TGTGCCTCCCAGACACCGAACACCGGGGAGCTGTTTTTT.

V and J are TRBV27 and TRBJ1-1, with a weak D call TRBD1 (5 bases). Looked up from germline, CDR1 is MNHEY and CDR2 is SMNVEV (reference sequence). This CDR3 has 14 amino acids. With 2 bases removed from V and 0 bases from J, the gap between germline ends came to 7 bases. CDR3 nucleotide sequence: TGTGCCAGCAGTTTAAGGGGCATGAACACTGAAGCTTTCTTT. Translated: CASSLRGMNTEAFF.

This chain links TRBV7-3 with TRBJ1-1; D not resolved. The CDR3 extends over 15 amino acids. The germline V gene encodes CDR1 SGHTA and CDR2 FQGTGA. Trimming pared 5 bases from V and 5 bases from J, leaving 18 bases between. The chain's CDR3 is CASSPIGPQVTEAFF. The DNA for the CDR3 is TGTGCCAGCAGCCCAATAGGTCCCCAGGTTACTGAAGCTTTCTTT.

The chain carries TRBV5-1 and TRBJ2-1; 8 nucleotides agree with TRBD1. The CDR3 sequence is 15 residues long. Trimming cost V 0 bases and J 10 bases; bases outside gene matches: 9. Germline CDR1 and CDR2: SGHRS and YFSETQ. CDR3 in amino acids: CASSLGGQGMYEQFF. CDR3 DNA: TGCGCCAGCAGCTTGGGTGGACAGGGAATGTACGAGCAGTTCTTC.

The rearrangement links TRBV29-1 to TRBJ1-1, with D unclear. From germline, CDR1 is SQVTM and CDR2 ANQGSEA. The CDR3 contains 13 residues. V lost 3 bases and J 5 bases, leaving 13 bases between the germline ends. The CDR3 loop reads CSVEYGVGTEAFF. The CDR3 DNA sequence: TGCAGCGTTGAGTACGGGGTAGGGACTGAAGCTTTCTTT.

V and J are TRBV2 and TRBJ1-4; D gene uncertain. CDR1 SNHLY and CDR2 FYNNEI come from the germline V gene. V lost 6 bases and J 12 bases, leaving 17 bases between the germline ends. This CDR3 has 13 amino acids. The CDR3 spells CASSVEPETELFF. The DNA of the CDR3 is TGTGCCAGCAGCGTCGAGCCCGAAACGGAACTGTTTTTT.

The V call is TRBV7-8, the J call TRBJ2-7, with D maybe TRBD2 (6 bases). V gave up 0 bases and J gave up 2 bases, with 17 bases separating them. The germline gives CDR1 SGHVS, CDR2 FQNEAQ. CDR3 size: 17 residues. This CDR3 reads CASSLARGLSITYEQYF. In nucleotides, the CDR3 is TGTGCCAGCAGCTTAGCTAGGGGACTGTCGATAACCTACGAGCAGTACTTC.

The rearrangement joins TRBV6-2 or TRBV6-3 to TRBJ1-2; TRBD1 matches at 8 bases. The CDR3 is made up of 14 amino acids. Trimming cost V 5 bases and J 6 bases; bases outside gene matches: 8. CDR1 and CDR2 (germline): MNHEY, SVGEGT. In DNA, the CDR3 is TGTGCCAGCAGTCCCGGGACAGGCGCTGATGGCTACACCTTC. This encodes CASSPGTGADGYTF.

The rearrangement joins TRBV7-9 to TRBJ2-1, with D possibly TRBD2 on 6 matching bases. Germline V lookup: CDR1 SEHNR, CDR2 FQNEAQ (reference sequence). The CDR3 extends over 16 amino acids. The V end lost 4 bases, the J end lost 5 bases, and 18 bases lay between the germline ends. The CDR3 loop reads CASSSTTSSANNEQFF. CDR3 nucleotide sequence: TGTGCCAGCAGCTCCACGACTAGTTCGGCAAACAATGAGCAGTTCTTC.

The chain carries TRBV25-1 and TRBJ2-7; D is perhaps TRBD1 (5 bases). Trimming took 3 bases from V and 2 from J, leaving 5 bases between them. The CDR3 runs 12 residues. In germline, CDR1 is MGHDK, CDR2 SYGVNS. CDR3 region: CASSDRAYEQYF. The CDR3 bases are TGTGCCAGCAGTGACAGGGCCTACGAGCAGTACTTC.

The J gene is TRBJ2-5, the V gene TRBV12-3 or TRBV12-4; TRBD2 might be the D (6 bases). The CDR3 is made up of 13 amino acids. V was pared by 6 bases and J by 5 bases, with 13 bases between. The CDR3 protein is CASRTLAEETQYF. The CDR3 DNA reads as TGTGCCAGCAGGACACTAGCTGAGGAGACCCAGTACTTC.

This clone was recorded only once. This chain's CDR3 is CASYQGEKLFF. CDR3 in DNA: TGTGCCAGTTATCAGGGGGAAAAACTGTTTTTT. The V and J genes are TRBV19 and TRBJ1-4, with a tentative D call TRBD1 (6 bases). This CDR3 is 11 amino acids long. With 8 bases removed from V and 8 bases from J, the gap between germline ends came to 9 bases. Germline CDR1 is LNHDA and CDR2 is SQIVND (reference sequence).

As DNA, the CDR3 is TGTGCCAGCAGCCTGACAGGGATTATGAACACTGAAGCTTTCTTT. It specifies CASSLTGIMNTEAFF. The chain employs TRBV28 and TRBJ1-1; 7 bases map to TRBD1. Trimming cost V 6 bases and J 0 bases; bases outside gene matches: 7. The CDR3 consists of 15 residues. Germline assignment: CDR1 MDHEN and CDR2 SYDVKM.

This CDR3 reads CASSHRTGSSGNTIYF. CDR3 nucleotides: TGTGCCAGCAGCCATCGGACGGGAAGCTCTGGAAACACCATATATTTT. The chain uses TRBV7-6 and TRBJ1-3; D ambiguous. Germline loops: CDR1 SGHVS, CDR2 FNYEAQ. The CDR3 length is 16 residues. The ends were cut back, 5 bases at V and 0 bases at J, with 14 bases in the middle. Full variable domain (rest looked up from reference TRBV7-6 and TRBJ1-3): GAGVSQSPRYKVTKRGQDVALRCDPISGHVSLYWYRQALGQGPEFLTYFNYEAQQDKSGLPNDRFSAERPEGSISTLTIQRTEQRDSAMYRCASSHRTGSSGNTIYFGEGSWLTVV.

The chain employs TRBV5-1 and TRBJ1-1; 10 bases are shared with TRBD1. Germline V lookup: CDR1 SGHRS, CDR2 YFSETQ. With 1 base clipped from V and 7 bases from J, the junction kept 4 bases outside the gene matches. This CDR3 is built from 14 residues. The CDR3 nucleotides are TGCGCCAGCAGCTTGCGACAGGGGGCGGGTGAAGCTTTCTTT. Translating it yields CASSLRQGAGEAFF.

The rearrangement links TRBV2 to TRBJ1-6; TRBD1 matches 10 bases. The CDR3 extends over 16 amino acids. V lost 1 base to trimming and J lost 10 bases; unmatched junction nucleotides: 7. Per germline, CDR1 SNHLY and CDR2 FYNNEI. The CDR3 loop is CASSEGSGQGLSPLHF. The CDR3, as DNA: TGTGCCAGCAGTGAAGGTTCGGGACAGGGGCTCTCACCCCTCCACTTT.